The TCR beta chain under discussion was sequenced for a study of T cells in Graves' hyperthyroidism and ophthalmopathy. Findings and limits, study-wide: Ophthalmopathy and stable hyperthyroidism were told apart by a 13 V-J model.

Many counts were recorded for this clonotype. Antigen specificity is unknown. Germline CDR1 and CDR2: ENHRY and SYGVKD. Trimming stripped 6 bases from V and 2 bases from J, with 10 bases between. CDR3 size: 13 residues. Absence of ophthalmopathy progression within 18 months defined stable Graves' hyperthyroidism. Newly diagnosed hyperthyroidism, duration under 2 months, in patients aged 18 to 65. From RNA transcripts, TCR beta CDR3 regions were amplified. Using the HTBI primer set, a first-round RT-PCR was run on the TCR CDR3. TCRdb analysed the multiplex PCR reads with MiXCR anew, one entry per CDR3 protein. Of about 510,000 distinct CDR3 sequences detected, roughly 15% appear once; the ten largest clones hold approximately 15%.

The chain joins TRBV10-3 to TRBJ2-5; D is unresolved. The sample consisted of blood. The receptor was derived from a woman between 40 and 50 years old with Graves' hyperthyroidism. The CDR3 region is CAISATQQETQYF. The CDR3 region has the DNA TGTGCCATCAGCGCCACCCAACAAGAGACCCAGTACTTC.